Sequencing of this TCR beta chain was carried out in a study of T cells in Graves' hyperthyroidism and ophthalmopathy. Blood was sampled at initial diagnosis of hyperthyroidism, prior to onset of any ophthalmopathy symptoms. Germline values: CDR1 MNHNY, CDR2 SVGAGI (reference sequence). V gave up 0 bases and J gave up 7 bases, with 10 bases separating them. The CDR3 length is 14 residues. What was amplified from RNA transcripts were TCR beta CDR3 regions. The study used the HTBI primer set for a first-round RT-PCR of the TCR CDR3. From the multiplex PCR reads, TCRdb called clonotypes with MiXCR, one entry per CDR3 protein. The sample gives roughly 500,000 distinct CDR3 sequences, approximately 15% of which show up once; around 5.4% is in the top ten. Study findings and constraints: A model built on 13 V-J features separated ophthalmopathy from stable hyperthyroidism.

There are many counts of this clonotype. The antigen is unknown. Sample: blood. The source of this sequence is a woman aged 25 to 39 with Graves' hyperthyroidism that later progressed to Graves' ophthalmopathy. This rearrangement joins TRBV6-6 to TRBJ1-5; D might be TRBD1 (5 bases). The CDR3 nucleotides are TGTGCCAGCAGTTACTCGGTAGGGGACCAGCCCCAGCATTTT. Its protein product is CASSYSVGDQPQHF.